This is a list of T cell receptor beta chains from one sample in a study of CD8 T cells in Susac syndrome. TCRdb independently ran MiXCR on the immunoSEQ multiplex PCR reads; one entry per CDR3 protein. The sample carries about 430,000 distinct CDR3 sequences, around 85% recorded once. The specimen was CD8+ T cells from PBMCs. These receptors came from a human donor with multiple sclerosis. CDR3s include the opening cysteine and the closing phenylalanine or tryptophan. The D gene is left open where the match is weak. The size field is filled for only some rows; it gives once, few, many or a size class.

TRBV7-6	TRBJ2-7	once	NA	CASSLTPMGRSSYEQYF	TGTGCCAGCAGCTTAACCCCCATGGGCAGGAGCTCCTACGAGCAGTACTTC
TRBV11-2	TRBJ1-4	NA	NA	CASSLPGHEKLFF	TGTGCCAGCAGCCTGCCGGGACACGAAAAACTGTTTTTT
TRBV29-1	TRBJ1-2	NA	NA	CSVVTGRNYGYTF	TGCAGCGTTGTTACAGGGCGAAACTATGGCTACACCTTC
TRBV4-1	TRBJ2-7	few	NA	CASSQDGEQYF	TGCGCCAGCAGCCAAGATGGTGAGCAGTACTTC
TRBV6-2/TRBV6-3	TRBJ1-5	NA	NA	CASSQRINQPQHF	TGTGCCAGCAGCCAAAGGATAAACCAGCCCCAGCATTTT
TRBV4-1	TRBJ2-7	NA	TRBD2	CASSQDGLAGGPYEQYF	TGCGCCAGCAGCCAAGATGGGTTAGCGGGAGGGCCCTACGAGCAGTACTTC
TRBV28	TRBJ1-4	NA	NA	CASSFRTDANEKLFF	TGTGCCAGCAGTTTTAGGACAGACGCTAATGAAAAACTGTTTTTT
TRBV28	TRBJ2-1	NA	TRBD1	CASSTVGGWISYNEQFF	TGTGCCAGCAGTACGGTAGGGGGCTGGATCTCCTACAATGAGCAGTTCTTC
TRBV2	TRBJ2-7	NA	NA	CASSPFPGEQYF	TGTGCCAGCAGTCCATTCCCGGGCGAGCAGTACTTC
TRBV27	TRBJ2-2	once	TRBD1	CASSFTGAPGELFF	TGTGCCAGCAGTTTCACAGGGGCACCCGGGGAGCTGTTTTTT
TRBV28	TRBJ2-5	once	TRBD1	CASSLAQGVGETQYF	TGTGCCAGCAGTTTGGCGCAGGGGGTAGGGGAGACCCAGTACTTC
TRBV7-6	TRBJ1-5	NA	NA	CASSRGGKQPQHF	TGTGCCAGCAGCCGGGGGGGAAAGCAGCCCCAGCATTTT
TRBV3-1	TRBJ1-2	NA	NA	CASSQADLYGYTF	TGTGCCAGCAGCCAGGCAGACCTCTATGGCTACACCTTC
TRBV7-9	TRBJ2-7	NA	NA	CASSFGAGSFHEQYF	TGTGCCAGCAGCTTCGGGGCAGGATCCTTCCACGAGCAGTACTTC
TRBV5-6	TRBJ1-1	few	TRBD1	CASSLLGTGGDEAFF	TGTGCCAGCAGCTTACTCGGGACAGGGGGTGATGAAGCTTTCTTT
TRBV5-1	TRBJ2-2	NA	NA	CASSLGLGSELFF	TGCGCCAGCAGCTTGGGACTCGGTTCGGAGCTGTTTTTT
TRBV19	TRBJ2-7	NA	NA	CASNLGGPSYEQYF	TGTGCCAGTAACTTAGGGGGACCCTCCTACGAGCAGTACTTC
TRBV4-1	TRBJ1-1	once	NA	CASSQIGLEGLNTEAFF	TGCGCCAGCAGCCAAATAGGTCTTGAGGGCTTGAACACTGAAGCTTTCTTT
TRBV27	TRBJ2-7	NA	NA	CASSYQETYEQYF	TGTGCCAGCAGTTATCAGGAGACCTACGAGCAGTACTTC
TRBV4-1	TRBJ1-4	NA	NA	CASSQEGPGSDEKLFF	TGCGCCAGCAGCCAAGAAGGACCAGGGTCGGACGAAAAACTGTTTTTT
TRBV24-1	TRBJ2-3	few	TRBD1	CATSSGTGTTDTQYF	TGTGCCACCTCATCCGGGACAGGGACCACAGATACGCAGTATTTT
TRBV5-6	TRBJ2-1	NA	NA	CASSLARDNEQFF	TGTGCCAGCAGCTTGGCCCGCGACAATGAGCAGTTCTTC
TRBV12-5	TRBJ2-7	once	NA	CASGLGGSYEQYF	TGTGCTAGTGGTTTGGGGGGTTCCTACGAGCAGTACTTC
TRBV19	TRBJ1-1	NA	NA	CASRNSNTEAFF	TGTGCCAGTAGAAACTCGAACACTGAAGCTTTCTTT
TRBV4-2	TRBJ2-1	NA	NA	CASSTPGSSYNEQFF	TGTGCCAGCAGCACTCCCGGGAGTTCCTACAATGAGCAGTTCTTC
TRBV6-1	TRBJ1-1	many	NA	CASPGNTEAFF	TGTGCCAGCCCAGGGAACACTGAAGCTTTCTTT
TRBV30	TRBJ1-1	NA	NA	CAWSPHDAEAFF	TGTGCCTGGTCCCCTCATGACGCTGAAGCTTTCTTT